The 29 T cell receptor beta chains below were found in one sample sequenced in a study of cytomegalovirus exposure and HLA in healthy donors (dated by TCRdb to the late 2010s). To prepare the library, the immunoSEQ multiplex PCR assay was applied. For the multiplex PCR, a mixture combining 60 forward primers for TCR Vbeta segments and 13 reverse primers for TCR Jbeta segments was used. Held by TCRdb, this immuneACCESS table contains in-frame sequences only and omits some clones. Under half of the omission traces to an unresolved V gene where checked; the cause of the rest is unknown. This sample's table contains about 25,000 clones. About 16% of the sample comes from the top ten. The source material was PBMCs. These receptors were obtained from a male donor in good health and CMV-seropositive.

CDR3 nucleotide sequence: TGCAGCGTTGAAGAGGGCGCTAGCGGAGGTGATGAGCAGTTCTTC. This codes for CSVEEGASGGDEQFF. The chain links TRBV29-1 to TRBJ2-1; 7 nucleotides match TRBD2. Germline CDR1 is SQVTM and CDR2 is ANQGSEA. The trim removed 0 bases at V and 8 bases at J, leaving 10 bases unmatched. CDR3 size: 15 residues.

V usage is TRBV4-3 and J usage is TRBJ1-1; D uncertain. CDR1 and CDR2 (germline): LGHNA, YSLEER. V dropped 0 bases and J dropped 5 bases, with 10 bases sitting between them. CDR3 size: 14 residues. The CDR3 is CASSQDLRETEAFF. For the CDR3, the DNA is TGCGCCAGCAGCCAAGATTTACGGGAAACTGAAGCTTTCTTT.

The rearrangement joins TRBV7-6 to TRBJ1-2; a possible D gene is TRBD1 (5 bases). CDR3 length: 13 amino acids. Germline CDR1 and CDR2: SGHVS and FNYEAQ. With 5 bases removed from V and 5 bases from J, the gap between germline ends came to 12 bases. The CDR3 DNA is TGTGCCAGCAGCCCTATCGGGGGGTATGGCTACACCTTC. The encoded protein is CASSPIGGYGYTF.

The chain joins TRBV5-1 to TRBJ1-1; a possible D gene is TRBD1 (6 bases). Deletions cut 1 base from V and 3 bases from J, with 7 bases between. Germline CDR1 and CDR2: SGHRS and YFSETQ. CDR3 size: 13 residues. The CDR3 nucleotides read TGCGCCAGCAGCTTGTCAGGGGACACTGAAGCTTTCTTT. Protein: CASSLSGDTEAFF.

The chain combines TRBV19 with TRBJ1-4, with D hard to call. The CDR3 length is 11 residues. Germline CDR1 is LNHDA and CDR2 is SQIVND (reference sequence). Between the trimmed V and J ends, which lost 4 bases and 6 bases, there was a span of 3 bases. The CDR3 sequence is CASSNYEKLFF. The CDR3 coding sequence is TGTGCCAGTAGTAACTATGAAAAACTGTTTTTT.

J is TRBJ1-1 and V is TRBV29-1, with 9 bases lining up with TRBD1. CDR1 is SQVTM and CDR2 is ANQGSEA in the germline V gene. J lost 5 bases, V lost 4 bases, and 8 bases had no gene match. The CDR3 is 14 amino acids. The CDR3 sequence: CSVVTGTGRTEAFF. CDR3 nucleotides: TGCAGCGTTGTAACCGGGACAGGGCGAACTGAAGCTTTCTTT.

This rearrangement joins TRBV9 to TRBJ1-1; weak D call: TRBD1 (6 bases). Between the trimmed V and J ends, which lost 0 bases and 4 bases, there was a span of 10 bases. Germline lookup yields CDR1 SGDLS and CDR2 YYNGEE. The CDR3 contains 14 residues. CDR3: CASSVGQGTTEAFF. CDR3 sequence (DNA): TGTGCCAGCAGCGTAGGGCAGGGGACCACTGAAGCTTTCTTT.

The chain is built from TRBV7-9 and TRBJ2-7, with 8 bases aligning to TRBD2. The CDR3 has 15 residues. Trimming at V came to 5 bases and at J to 0 bases, leaving 6 bases not matched to a gene. Germline CDR1 reads SEHNR; CDR2 reads FQNEAQ (reference sequence). CDR3 protein: CASSPSGGSSYEQYF. CDR3 bases: TGTGCCAGCAGCCCAAGCGGGGGAAGCTCCTACGAGCAGTACTTC.

V usage is TRBV7-9 and J usage is TRBJ2-7; D perhaps matches TRBD2 (6 bases). V dropped 1 base and J dropped 2 bases, with 9 bases sitting between them. The CDR3 has 14 residues. Germline CDR1 SEHNR, CDR2 FQNEAQ (reference sequence). The CDR3 DNA reads as TGTGCCAGCAGCTTAGTTGCGGGAACCTACGAGCAGTACTTC. Amino acids: CASSLVAGTYEQYF. The variable domain in full, with the rest retrieved from reference TRBV7-9 and TRBJ2-7, is DTGVSQNPRHKITKRGQNVTFRCDPISEHNRLYWYRQTLGQGPEFLTYFQNEAQLEKSRLLSDRFSAERPKGSFSTLEIQRTEQGDSAMYLCASSLVAGTYEQYFGPGTRLTVT.

V usage is TRBV2 and J usage is TRBJ1-1; D is undetermined. V was shortened by 6 bases and J by 1 base, with 9 bases between the two germline ends. CDR3 length: 13 amino acids. Germline CDR1 SNHLY, CDR2 FYNNEI. This CDR3 is CASRRSQNTEAFF. CDR3 DNA: TGTGCCAGCAGAAGGAGCCAGAACACTGAAGCTTTCTTT. Drawing the rest from reference TRBV2 and TRBJ1-1, the complete variable domain is EPEVTQTPSHQVTQMGQEVILRCVPISNHLYFYWYRQILGQKVEFLVSFYNNEISEKSEIFDDQFSVERPDGSNFTLKIRSTKLEDSAMYFCASRRSQNTEAFFGQGTRLTVV.

J is TRBJ1-6 and V is TRBV5-1, with 8 bases fitting TRBD1. This CDR3 comprises 17 residues. From germline, CDR1 is SGHRS and CDR2 YFSETQ. After removal of 3 bases from V and 0 bases from J, the junction contained 5 bases not matched to a gene. DNA of the CDR3: TGCGCCAGCAGCTGGGGAACAGGGGGCTCCTATAATTCACCCCTCCACTTT. The encoded protein is CASSWGTGGSYNSPLHF.

The chain recombines TRBV18 with TRBJ2-1; 12 bases agree with TRBD2. The V gene's germline CDR1 is KGHSH and CDR2 LQKENI. This CDR3 has 14 residues. Losses at the gene ends were 3 bases for V and 7 bases for J; bases not matched to a gene: 1. This CDR3 reads CASSPTSGRNEQFF. DNA of the CDR3: TGTGCCAGCTCACCGACTAGCGGGAGAAATGAGCAGTTCTTC.

This CDR3 reads CASSLERDQPQHF. The DNA of the CDR3 is TGTGCCAGCAGTCTAGAGAGGGATCAGCCCCAGCATTTT. The chain is built from TRBV28 and TRBJ1-5; D ambiguous. This CDR3 is built from 13 residues. Trimming shortened V by 5 bases and J by 5 bases, and 10 bases separated the two germline ends. The germline CDR1 and CDR2 sequences are MDHEN and SYDVKM.

This chain uses TRBV9 with TRBJ1-6, with D possibly TRBD1 on 6 matching bases. The CDR3 extends over 14 amino acids. From germline, CDR1 is SGDLS and CDR2 YYNGEE. Trimming took off 3 bases at V and 7 bases at J, with 11 bases between the two ends. CDR3 loop: CASSGTGSNSPLHF. The CDR3 DNA sequence: TGTGCCAGCAGCGGAACAGGGAGCAATTCACCCCTCCACTTT.

The chain's CDR3 is CASSPLDRGDNEQFF. For the CDR3, the DNA is TGCGCCAGCAGCCCATTGGACAGGGGCGACAATGAGCAGTTCTTC. This sequence joins TRBV4-3 and TRBJ2-1; TRBD1 matches at 9 bases. Germline CDR1 LGHNA, CDR2 YSLEER. This CDR3 region has 15 residues. With 4 bases clipped from V and 5 bases from J, the junction kept 6 bases outside the gene matches.

V and J are TRBV4-1 and TRBJ2-7; 10 nucleotides align to TRBD1. CDR1 and CDR2 from the germline V gene are MGHRA and YSYEKL. Germline trimming cut 4 bases from V and 6 bases from J; bases unmatched to any gene: 6. The CDR3 sequence is 14 residues long. The DNA for the CDR3 is TGCGCCAGCAGCCCCCGGGACAGGGGTACCGAGCAGTACTTC. As protein: CASSPRDRGTEQYF.

The genes are TRBV4-1 and TRBJ2-1; 14 bases are shared with TRBD2. CDR3 length: 17 residues. Germline V gives CDR1 MGHRA, CDR2 YSYEKL. The ends lost 0 bases at V and 9 bases at J; junction bases unmatched: 7. As DNA, the CDR3 is TGCGCCAGCAGCCAAGATCTCGGGACTAGCGGGGGAGGTGAGCAGTTCTTC. It is translated as CASSQDLGTSGGGEQFF.

The chain combines TRBV5-1 with TRBJ1-6; 7 nucleotides line up with TRBD1. This CDR3 comprises 14 residues. V was clipped by 5 bases and J by 5 bases; unmatched bases: 4. CDR1 is SGHRS, CDR2 YFSETQ, per germline. CDR3: CASSFTGDNSPLHF. For the CDR3, the DNA is TGCGCCAGCAGTTTCACAGGGGATAATTCACCCCTCCACTTT.

V is TRBV10-3 and J is TRBJ1-6, with TRBD1 as a possible D gene (5 bases). In germline, CDR1 is ENHRY, CDR2 SYGVKD. This CDR3 is 15 amino acids long. The ends were cut back, 5 bases at V and 8 bases at J, with 16 bases in the middle. The CDR3 here is CAISRQGNVDSPLHF. The DNA for the CDR3 is TGTGCCATCAGTCGCCAGGGTAACGTGGATTCACCCCTCCACTTT.

The chain employs TRBV28 and TRBJ2-7, with TRBD1 matching over 10 bases. The V gene's germline CDR1 is MDHEN and CDR2 SYDVKM. The ends lost 3 bases at V and 6 bases at J; junction bases unmatched: 8. The CDR3 spans 15 residues. The CDR3 sequence is CASSFPRQGAGEQYF. In DNA, the CDR3 is TGTGCCAGCAGTTTCCCGAGACAGGGGGCGGGCGAGCAGTACTTC.

This chain uses TRBV5-1 with TRBJ2-7; D unclear. Trimming took 4 bases from V and 0 from J, leaving 8 bases between them. Germline V gives CDR1 SGHRS, CDR2 YFSETQ. The length of the CDR3 is 13 residues. The CDR3 loop reads CASSARSSYEQYF. CDR3 coding DNA: TGCGCCAGCAGCGCGCGGTCCTCCTACGAGCAGTACTTC.

J is TRBJ1-2 and V is TRBV10-3; D uncertain. With 1 base removed from V and 8 bases from J, the gap between germline ends came to 8 bases. Germline assignment: CDR1 ENHRY and CDR2 SYGVKD. The CDR3 is made up of 12 amino acids. The CDR3, as DNA: TGTGCCATCAGTGAGTTGCGGGGAGGCTACACCTTC. It specifies CAISELRGGYTF.

According to its frequency, this clone is medium-sized. The chain links TRBV7-3 to TRBJ2-3; D unresolved. V lost 5 bases to trimming and J lost 4 bases, with 10 bases between them. Germline V gene lookup returns CDR1 SGHTA and CDR2 FQGTGA. The CDR3 runs to 13 residues. CDR3 residues: CASSRPRADTQYF. The CDR3 DNA sequence: TGTGCCAGCAGCCGCCCGCGTGCAGATACGCAGTATTTT.

The chain uses TRBV19 and TRBJ2-3; 7 positions match TRBD2. This CDR3 is 16 amino acids long. V gave up 6 bases and J gave up 2 bases; unmatched junction bases: 11. Germline V lookup: CDR1 LNHDA, CDR2 SQIVND (reference sequence). DNA of the CDR3: TGTGCCAGTAGCCTCCAGCGGGACCTGAACACAGATACGCAGTATTTT. Protein: CASSLQRDLNTDTQYF. The full variable domain, in which reference TRBV19 and TRBJ2-3 provide the parts outside the CDR3, is DGGITQSPKYLFRKEGQNVTLSCEQNLNHDAMYWYRQDPGQGLRLIYYSQIVNDFQKGDIAEGYSVSREKKESFPLTVTSAQKNPTAFYLCASSLQRDLNTDTQYFGPGTRLTVL.

The J gene is TRBJ1-5, the V gene TRBV4-1; TRBD1 agrees at 7 bases. Germline CDR1 is MGHRA and CDR2 is YSYEKL. This CDR3 comprises 19 residues. V gave up 1 base and J gave up 2 bases; unmatched junction bases: 14. The CDR3 bases are TGCGCCAGCAGCCAAGGGATCGGAGACAGGGTTGATCGCAATCAGCCCCAGCATTTT. The encoded protein is CASSQGIGDRVDRNQPQHF.

The CDR3 region is CASSLISGSLVTQYF. In nucleotides, the CDR3 is TGTGCCAGCAGTTTGATAAGCGGGAGCCTTGTGACCCAGTACTTC. The rearrangement links TRBV5-6 to TRBJ2-5, with 8 bases lining up with TRBD2. The CDR3 length is 15 residues. From germline, CDR1 is SGHDT and CDR2 YYEEEE. Germline trimming cut 5 bases from V and 7 bases from J; bases unmatched to any gene: 13.

This sequence joins TRBV5-1 and TRBJ1-6; no firm D call. The CDR3 spans 14 residues. Germline V gene data show CDR1 as SGHRS and CDR2 as YFSETQ. The ends were cut back, 0 bases at V and 7 bases at J, with 8 bases in the middle. Here the CDR3 reads CASSLGQSNSPLHF. The CDR3 DNA reads as TGCGCCAGCAGCTTGGGACAAAGCAATTCACCCCTCCACTTT.

V is TRBV29-1 and J is TRBJ1-1; a weak D match, TRBD1 (5 bases). Trimming removed 0 bases from V and 3 bases from J, with 8 bases in between. Germline CDR1 and CDR2: SQVTM and ANQGSEA. The CDR3 is 13 amino acids. CDR3 residues: CSVEEDSYTEAFF. In DNA form, the CDR3 reads TGCAGCGTTGAAGAAGACAGCTACACTGAAGCTTTCTTT.

This chain links TRBV29-1 with TRBJ2-1; the match to TRBD2 covers 14 bases. V was pared by 6 bases and J by 8 bases, with 6 bases of the junction left unmatched. Germline V CDR1 and CDR2: SQVTM, ANQGSEA. The CDR3 is 14 residues long. CDR3 in amino acids: CSVATSGRADEQFF. CDR3 nucleotides: TGCAGCGTAGCGACTAGCGGGAGGGCCGATGAGCAGTTCTTC.